This TCR beta chain stems from a study of T cell repertoires in cytomegalovirus infection. Looking at the study overall: Shared public TCR beta signatures pointed to both CMV infection and a matching HLA type. Points from the study as a whole: The ex vivo response was dominated by HLA-C-restricted CMV-specific TCR beta clonotypes.

The germline V gene encodes CDR1 ENHRY and CDR2 SYGVKD. This CDR3 comprises 13 residues. V was cut by 10 bases and J by 5 bases, with 17 bases left in between. About this clonotype itself: The antigen is undetermined.

MiXCR, applied by TCRdb to the reads, yields one record per CDR3 protein. The sample shows approximately 1,000,000 distinct CDR3 sequences, less than 40% of them seen only once. Here the sequenced sample was cultured CD8+ T cells from PBMCs, taken from culture after CMV antigen stimulation. This clonotype was obtained from a human donor in good health (CMV status not recorded). Some clones in this sample may be carry-over from other donors' samples. The chain links TRBV10-3 to TRBJ1-2; D not resolved. The CDR3 region has the DNA TGTGCCACCCGGTTAGGCGAATTTTATGGCTACACCTTC. This sequence encodes CATRLGEFYGYTF.